This is a list of T cell receptor beta chains from one sample in a study of hypomethylating agent response in myelodysplastic syndrome. Clones were read by immunoSEQ multiplex PCR, and TCRdb kept only the in-frame ones, dropping some. This table has over 2,500 clones, about four fifths appearing once. Source: bone marrow, taken before or after starting hypomethylating agent treatment for myelodysplastic syndrome (not recorded which). The source of these receptors is a human donor with myelodysplastic syndrome. Each CDR3 is given with its conserved first and last residue. Fields, in order: CDR3 protein, CDR3 DNA, V gene, J gene, D gene, clone size. A D gene is named only where the DNA matches it firmly. Clone size is given for some rows only: seen once, a few or many times, or a class if the clone is expanded.

CDR3 protein: CASGQGASSFGGYTF
CDR3 DNA: TGTGCCTCAGGACAGGGGGCTTCTTCTTTTGGCGGCTACACCTTC
V gene: TRBV19
J gene: TRBJ1-2
D gene: TRBD1
clone size: .

CDR3 protein: CASSIRKASSYEQYF
CDR3 DNA: TGTGCCAGTAGTATACGGAAGGCTAGCTCCTACGAGCAGTACTTC
V gene: TRBV19
J gene: TRBJ2-7
D gene: .
clone size: .

CDR3 protein: CASSFDFAADGYTF
CDR3 DNA: TGTGCCAGCAGCTTTGATTTTGCGGCGGATGGCTACACCTTC
V gene: TRBV11-3
J gene: TRBJ1-2
D gene: .
clone size: .

CDR3 protein: CASSLVGTGPAFF
CDR3 DNA: TGTGCCAGCAGCTTAGTTGGGACAGGGCCAGCTTTCTTT
V gene: TRBV11-2
J gene: TRBJ1-1
D gene: TRBD1
clone size: .

CDR3 protein: CASSRTNYGYTF
CDR3 DNA: TGTGCCAGCAGCCGTACTAACTATGGCTACACCTTC
V gene: TRBV11-2
J gene: TRBJ1-2
D gene: .
clone size: once

CDR3 protein: CASSPSGWAGDEKLFF
CDR3 DNA: TGTGCCAGTAGCCCCTCGGGATGGGCAGGGGATGAAAAACTGTTTTTT
V gene: TRBV19
J gene: TRBJ1-4
D gene: .
clone size: .

CDR3 protein: CASSNPQGMGQPQHF
CDR3 DNA: TGTGCCAGTAGTAATCCGCAGGGAATGGGTCAGCCCCAGCATTTT
V gene: TRBV19
J gene: TRBJ1-5
D gene: .
clone size: few

CDR3 protein: CASSAGTAHGYTF
CDR3 DNA: TGTGCCAGCAGCGCGGGGACAGCACATGGCTACACCTTC
V gene: TRBV5-4
J gene: TRBJ1-2
D gene: TRBD1
clone size: few

CDR3 protein: CASSLAGALGYTF
CDR3 DNA: TGTGCCAGCAGCTTGGCCGGCGCATTGGGCTACACCTTC
V gene: TRBV5-6
J gene: TRBJ1-2
D gene: .
clone size: .

CDR3 protein: CASSQEFTGELFF
CDR3 DNA: TGCGCCAGCAGCCAGGAGTTCACCGGGGAGCTGTTTTTT
V gene: TRBV4-1
J gene: TRBJ2-2
D gene: .
clone size: .

CDR3 protein: CASSQGGATSAETQYF
CDR3 DNA: TGTGCCAGCAGCCAAGGGGGGGCGACTAGCGCAGAGACCCAGTACTTC
V gene: TRBV4-2
J gene: TRBJ2-5
D gene: TRBD2
clone size: .

CDR3 protein: CASSHNRFHYGYTF
CDR3 DNA: TGTGCCAGCAGCCACAACAGGTTCCATTATGGCTACACCTTC
V gene: TRBV4-2
J gene: TRBJ1-2
D gene: .
clone size: .

CDR3 protein: CASSRRAFAPGGYTF
CDR3 DNA: TGTGCCAGCAGCCGCCGGGCCTTTGCTCCTGGCGGCTACACCTTC
V gene: TRBV11-1
J gene: TRBJ1-2
D gene: .
clone size: .

CDR3 protein: CASSPPLAAEDSPLHF
CDR3 DNA: TGTGCCAGCAGCCCCCCGCTGGCCGCTGAGGATTCACCCCTCCACTTT
V gene: TRBV7-9
J gene: TRBJ1-6
D gene: .
clone size: few

CDR3 protein: CASSLPHTGELFF
CDR3 DNA: TGCGCCAGCAGCTTGCCGCACACCGGGGAGCTGTTTTTT
V gene: TRBV5-1
J gene: TRBJ2-2
D gene: .
clone size: .

CDR3 protein: CASSLDAGGTDTQYF
CDR3 DNA: TGCGCCAGCAGCTTGGATGCAGGGGGCACAGATACGCAGTATTTT
V gene: TRBV5-1
J gene: TRBJ2-3
D gene: .
clone size: .

CDR3 protein: CASSLAGTNYEQYF
CDR3 DNA: TGCGCCAGCAGCTTGGCCGGGACAAACTACGAGCAGTACTTC
V gene: TRBV5-1
J gene: TRBJ2-7
D gene: .
clone size: .

CDR3 protein: CATLSMAGAFF
CDR3 DNA: TGTGCCACCCTCTCTATGGCCGGAGCTTTCTTT
V gene: TRBV6-6
J gene: TRBJ1-1
D gene: .
clone size: .

CDR3 protein: CASMDWGNEQFF
CDR3 DNA: TGTGCCAGCATGGATTGGGGGAATGAGCAGTTCTTC
V gene: TRBV6-5
J gene: TRBJ2-1
D gene: .
clone size: .

CDR3 protein: CASGLPNTGELFF
CDR3 DNA: TGTGCTAGTGGTTTGCCGAACACCGGGGAGCTGTTTTTT
V gene: TRBV12-5
J gene: TRBJ2-2
D gene: .
clone size: .

CDR3 protein: CASSLGGTNTGELFF
CDR3 DNA: TGTGCCAGCAGCTTAGGGGGGACGAACACCGGGGAGCTGTTTTTT
V gene: TRBV11-3
J gene: TRBJ2-2
D gene: .
clone size: .

CDR3 protein: CASRETAQTVDGYTF
CDR3 DNA: TGTGCCAGCAGGGAGACCGCTCAGACAGTGGATGGCTACACCTTC
V gene: TRBV6-1
J gene: TRBJ1-2
D gene: .
clone size: .

CDR3 protein: CASSSTAASGNTIYF
CDR3 DNA: TGTGCCAGCAGCTCGACAGCGGCCTCTGGAAACACCATATATTTT
V gene: TRBV7-2
J gene: TRBJ1-3
D gene: .
clone size: .

CDR3 protein: CASSPLLGQMNTEAFF
CDR3 DNA: TGTGCCAGCTCACCCCTTTTGGGACAGATGAACACTGAAGCTTTCTTT
V gene: TRBV18
J gene: TRBJ1-1
D gene: TRBD1
clone size: .

CDR3 protein: CASSLRDSYEQYF
CDR3 DNA: TGTGCCAGCAGCTTAAGGGACAGCTACGAGCAGTACTTC
V gene: TRBV7-3
J gene: TRBJ2-7
D gene: TRBD1
clone size: once

CDR3 protein: CASSKQGLDYGYTF
CDR3 DNA: TGTGCCAGCTCCAAACAGGGGCTTGACTATGGCTACACCTTC
V gene: TRBV18
J gene: TRBJ1-2
D gene: TRBD1
clone size: once

CDR3 protein: CASSRGGGNTIYF
CDR3 DNA: TGTGCCAGCAGCCGAGGAGGGGGAAACACCATATATTTT
V gene: TRBV5-4
J gene: TRBJ1-3
D gene: .
clone size: .

CDR3 protein: CASSSKTGGFSEQYF
CDR3 DNA: TGTGCCAGCAGCTCCAAGACAGGGGGGTTTTCCGAGCAGTACTTC
V gene: TRBV11-3
J gene: TRBJ2-7
D gene: TRBD1
clone size: .

CDR3 protein: CASSLHPGLGSYNEQFF
CDR3 DNA: TGTGCCAGCAGCCTCCATCCGGGACTAGGGTCCTACAATGAGCAGTTCTTC
V gene: TRBV7-3
J gene: TRBJ2-1
D gene: TRBD2
clone size: once

CDR3 protein: CASSITGPQRDEQFF
CDR3 DNA: TGTGCCAGCAGCATCACCGGGCCCCAGCGCGATGAGCAGTTCTTC
V gene: TRBV11-2
J gene: TRBJ2-1
D gene: .
clone size: .

CDR3 protein: CASSLAGGRTDTQYF
CDR3 DNA: TGTGCCAGCAGCTTAGCGGGAGGCCGCACAGATACGCAGTATTTT
V gene: TRBV13
J gene: TRBJ2-3
D gene: TRBD2
clone size: .

CDR3 protein: CASSNRDTGNTIYF
CDR3 DNA: TGTGCCAGTAGTAACCGGGACACGGGAAACACCATATATTTT
V gene: TRBV19
J gene: TRBJ1-3
D gene: .
clone size: .

CDR3 protein: CASSPRRDRWYNSPLHF
CDR3 DNA: TGTGCCAGCAGTCCTCGGAGGGACAGGTGGTATAATTCACCCCTCCACTTT
V gene: TRBV11-2
J gene: TRBJ1-6
D gene: TRBD1
clone size: .

CDR3 protein: CASIVSGLRNQPQHF
CDR3 DNA: TGTGCCAGCATCGTCTCAGGGTTACGAAATCAGCCCCAGCATTTT
V gene: TRBV28
J gene: TRBJ1-5
D gene: .
clone size: few

CDR3 protein: CASSFTGGPNYGYTF
CDR3 DNA: TGTGCCAGCAGCTTCACAGGGGGCCCTAACTATGGCTACACCTTC
V gene: TRBV7-9
J gene: TRBJ1-2
D gene: TRBD1
clone size: .

CDR3 protein: CASSAVHSNQPQHF
CDR3 DNA: TGTGCCAGCAGCGCCGTACATAGCAATCAGCCCCAGCATTTT
V gene: TRBV6-1
J gene: TRBJ1-5
D gene: .
clone size: few

CDR3 protein: CASSLGASSGNTIYF
CDR3 DNA: TGTGCCAGCAGCTTAGGGGCTAGCTCTGGAAACACCATATATTTT
V gene: TRBV11-2
J gene: TRBJ1-3
D gene: .
clone size: .

CDR3 protein: CASSQNPLAANEKLFF
CDR3 DNA: TGTGCCAGCAGCCAAAACCCACTGGCAGCTAATGAAAAACTGTTTTTT
V gene: TRBV4-2
J gene: TRBJ1-4
D gene: .
clone size: .

CDR3 protein: CASEGRSTEAFF
CDR3 DNA: TGTGCTAGTGAGGGGAGAAGCACTGAAGCTTTCTTT
V gene: TRBV12-5
J gene: TRBJ1-1
D gene: .
clone size: .

CDR3 protein: CATSRGHGDTGELFF
CDR3 DNA: TGTGCCACCAGCAGAGGACACGGGGACACCGGGGAGCTGTTTTTT
V gene: TRBV15
J gene: TRBJ2-2
D gene: .
clone size: hyperexpanded

CDR3 protein: CASSFRGTLKETQYF
CDR3 DNA: TGTGCCAGCAGCTTTCGTGGGACCCTAAAAGAGACCCAGTACTTC
V gene: TRBV13
J gene: TRBJ2-5
D gene: .
clone size: .

CDR3 protein: CASSQGVGIGDTQYF
CDR3 DNA: TGTGCCAGCAGCCAAGGCGTAGGGATTGGAGATACGCAGTATTTT
V gene: TRBV4-2
J gene: TRBJ2-3
D gene: .
clone size: few

CDR3 protein: CASSLGGGSTGPEQYF
CDR3 DNA: TGTGCCAGCAGCCTAGGGGGGGGCTCGACAGGGCCCGAGCAGTACTTC
V gene: TRBV4-2
J gene: TRBJ2-7
D gene: .
clone size: .

CDR3 protein: CASSQDMIGGRGTEAFF
CDR3 DNA: TGCGCCAGCAGCCAAGATATGATCGGGGGGAGAGGAACTGAAGCTTTCTTT
V gene: TRBV4-1
J gene: TRBJ1-1
D gene: .
clone size: .

CDR3 protein: CASSQDLAGASTDTQYF
CDR3 DNA: TGTGCCAGCAGCCAAGATCTAGCGGGGGCTAGCACAGATACGCAGTATTTT
V gene: TRBV14
J gene: TRBJ2-3
D gene: TRBD2
clone size: .

CDR3 protein: CASSLEGNSGDTQYF
CDR3 DNA: TGCGCCAGCAGCTTGGAAGGGAATAGCGGAGATACGCAGTATTTT
V gene: TRBV5-1
J gene: TRBJ2-3
D gene: .
clone size: .

CDR3 protein: CASSQELAEETQYF
CDR3 DNA: TGCGCCAGCAGCCAAGAACTAGCTGAAGAGACCCAGTACTTC
V gene: TRBV4-3
J gene: TRBJ2-5
D gene: .
clone size: .

CDR3 protein: CASSIYRETQYF
CDR3 DNA: TGTGCCAGTAGTATATATAGAGAGACCCAGTACTTC
V gene: TRBV19
J gene: TRBJ2-5
D gene: .
clone size: .

CDR3 protein: CASSIVGQGTTEAFF
CDR3 DNA: TGTGCCAGTAGTATAGTCGGACAGGGGACCACTGAAGCTTTCTTT
V gene: TRBV19
J gene: TRBJ1-1
D gene: TRBD1
clone size: .

CDR3 protein: CASSFKGQGLYEQYF
CDR3 DNA: TGTGCCAGCAGTTTTAAGGGACAGGGCCTCTACGAGCAGTACTTC
V gene: TRBV27
J gene: TRBJ2-7
D gene: TRBD1
clone size: .

CDR3 protein: CASSTRDRNAYEQYF
CDR3 DNA: TGTGCCAGTAGTACCCGGGACAGGAACGCCTACGAGCAGTACTTC
V gene: TRBV19
J gene: TRBJ2-7
D gene: TRBD1
clone size: .

CDR3 protein: CASSQALAGGANTGELFF
CDR3 DNA: TGCGCCAGCAGCCAAGCCCTAGCGGGAGGGGCGAACACCGGGGAGCTGTTTTTT
V gene: TRBV4-3
J gene: TRBJ2-2
D gene: TRBD2
clone size: once

CDR3 protein: CASSLNGQVPTYEQYF
CDR3 DNA: TGTGCCAGCAGCTTAAACGGTCAGGTACCAACCTACGAGCAGTACTTC
V gene: TRBV11-2
J gene: TRBJ2-7
D gene: .
clone size: once

CDR3 protein: CASGGLVTGELFF
CDR3 DNA: TGTGCCAGCGGGGGGTTGGTCACCGGGGAGCTGTTTTTT
V gene: TRBV6-6
J gene: TRBJ2-2
D gene: .
clone size: .